The table lists the clone carrying this T cell receptor beta chain with many counts. Its antigen remains unidentified. Template material for amplifying TCR beta CDR3 regions consisted of RNA transcripts. When the TCR CDR3 underwent first-round RT-PCR, the HTBI primer set was used. TCRdb analysed the multiplex PCR reads with MiXCR anew, one entry per CDR3 protein. The sample has almost 600,000 distinct CDR3 sequences, about half seen once. These data come from a study of T cells in Graves' hyperthyroidism and ophthalmopathy. Study-wide results and limits: Appearing also in blood were most of the thyroid clonotypes expanded above 0.001. The model made its ophthalmopathy prediction, and onset followed a median around 6.5 months later.

The TCR comes from a woman under 30 with Graves' hyperthyroidism. Sequencing was performed on peripheral blood or thyroid tissue (not recorded which).

CDR3 DNA: TGCAGTGCAGGGCGACTAGCTTTTCACGAGCAGTACTTC. Its translation: CSAGRLAFHEQYF. The chain carries TRBV20-1 and TRBJ2-7; 7 nucleotides align to TRBD2. Germline values: CDR1 DFQATT, CDR2 SNEGSKA (reference sequence). The CDR3 runs to 13 residues. With 6 bases clipped from V and 5 bases from J, the junction kept 10 bases outside the gene matches.